This TCR beta chain was observed in a study of cytomegalovirus exposure and HLA in healthy donors (dated by TCRdb to 2016 to 2017). Turning to the overall study: In an earlier analysis of around 540 of the donors, 276 Gb of sequence data and approximately 120 million unique TCR beta sequences from about 190 million T cells were reported. In addition to the first cohort of hundreds of subjects, a separate validation cohort of 130 or so different subjects was used. The later analysis used no new phenotypic data to find candidate immune exposures, relying instead on TCR beta sequences and their occurrence across donors. The study was designed to test whether signatures of past pathogen exposure could be identified by cataloging public T cell receptors. On average, roughly 240,000 unique TCR beta nucleotide sequences were sequenced per donor among roughly 430 genotyped donors of the cohort, with about 19% of those sequences being non-productive. To predict cytomegalovirus infection status, the study brought together high-throughput TCR immunosequencing, statistical association of individual TCRs with disease status, and machine learning. A few DR-DQ haplotypes were treated as single units for association and clustering because of strong linkage in the cohort. Of the roughly 400 genotyped donors, around 81% fell in the genetic ancestry cluster associated with self-reported Caucasian donors. All discovery cohort repertoires had been generated on a single sequencing platform. An earlier analysis of 587 of the donors used high-throughput TCR beta sequencing to judge whether each TCR beta V gene segment behaved as functional or pseudogenic. HLA typing covered class I and class II loci at four-digit resolution. The number of donors typed differed by locus, with about 629-630 for A, B, C, DRB1 and DQB1, over 500 for DQA1, some 570 for DPA1, and around 460 for DPB1. The study used immunosequencing to profile the T cell repertoires of 666 subjects and linked those repertoires to cytomegalovirus serostatus. A later analysis re-examined previously published TCR beta repertoires from about 670 donors and added high-resolution HLA genotyping to investigate patterns of TCR occurrence. An early release covering roughly 580 HLA-typed donors comprised about 310 gigabases of sequencing data and approximately 85 million unique TCR sequences. A later genetic analysis took genome-wide SNP genotypes for about 55% of the 666 donors and used that subset as a discovery cohort. Alongside the repertoire data, information on donor age, sex, ethnicity and CMV serostatus was compiled. The paper as a whole reports these results and caveats: Linkage disequilibrium might explain the correlated functional status among segregating V segments, but an unknown experimental factor could not be ruled out. The classifier was reported to diagnose cytomegalovirus status with high specificity and sensitivity in both the original cohort and the validation cohort. A later analysis reported that several top co-occurrence clusters appeared linked to parvovirus B19, influenza, CMV and Epstein-Barr virus. In a later analysis, over 15,000 TCR beta sequences were associated with specific HLA alleles at a false discovery rate of 0.05. Strong co-occurrence of HLA alleles, especially DR and DQ, made assigning TCR associations to individual alleles difficult. In vitro tests confirmed that a few of the cytomegalovirus-associated TCR beta chains recognize cytomegalovirus antigens. An earlier analysis of approximately 590 of the donors showed that most TCR beta V segments appeared in productive rearrangements either about 90% or about 30% of the time, which broadly matched IMGT annotations. Presence/absence analyses assumed roughly uniform sequencing depth across donors, an assumption that may not hold. In a later genetic analysis, a missense DCLRE1C variant was associated with V-gene and J-gene trimming of TCR beta chains, and the association was replicated in an independent cohort. A cluster of highly shared sequence variants was judged likely to be a technical artifact of the sequencing pipeline. The authors suggested that the approach could potentially be extended to other disease states and immunological phenotypes. Compared with the approximately 700-donor mean, donors in an Asian-associated ancestry cluster had fewer N-insertions in productive TCRs, according to a later genetic analysis. HLA typing was unavailable for some donors at each locus, so association tests used only the typed subset. Because counts were too low, roughly 17 rarely observed V segments, including chromosome 9 orphons, were left out of the earlier analysis of 587 of the donors. In this cohort, only TCR beta chains were sequenced, and detectable features were limited by the absence of alpha or paired-chain data. The study listed 164 TCR beta chains as associated with cytomegalovirus. In a later analysis, most CMV-associated TCR beta chains were found to appear HLA-restricted, with HLA associations seemingly driven largely by CMV exposure. In a later analysis, the rate of TCR association differed among HLA loci, with DRB1 alleles having the most associated TCRs and HLA-C alleles having the fewest. A further reported finding was that TCR beta sequences accurately predicted the HLA-A and HLA-B alleles for most subjects in the first cohort. Because the 87-base-pair reads could not distinguish some IMGT-functional V segments, including TRBV6-2 and TRBV6-3, those segments were excluded. CMV serostatus was the only immune exposure information available for the cohort. In a later analysis, HLA-associated TCR beta chains were found to be more clonally expanded and to have lower generation probabilities than equally common non-associated chains. Most TCR sequences were observed very rarely across donors, whereas some public TCRs were present in many individuals.

Of note for this clone: Its antigen is currently not known. Base qualities are not provided; no much larger clone lies one nucleotide away.

To prepare the library, the immunoSEQ multiplex PCR assay was applied. The multiplex PCR relied on a mix of 60 forward primers for TCR Vbeta segments and 13 reverse primers for TCR Jbeta segments. Amplification of the CDR3 region of rearranged TCR beta genes was performed with a multiplex PCR assay on genomic DNA. The Illumina HiSeq System was used to sequence the amplified TCR beta libraries as 87-base-pair reads. The study's own analysis went as follows. In a later analysis, some 80 million unique TCR beta chains were counted across the roughly 610 repertoires, and approximately 11 million of these chains were shared by at least two donors. Raw reads were error-corrected and collapsed into unique sequences with a nearest-neighbor algorithm that merged closely related sequences to remove PCR and sequencing errors. To assign V, D and J gene segments, CDR3 sequences were aligned to IMGT reference sequences. For a sequence to be retained, a match of at least six nucleotides was required to both a V gene segment and a J gene segment. A rearrangement was called productive if the CDR3 had no stop codons and remained in frame with V and J, and every other rearrangement was called non-productive. CDR3 was defined according to IMGT convention as the region running from the second conserved V-encoded cysteine to the conserved J-encoded phenylalanine. Sequences without an unambiguous match to a single V gene segment were excluded from the earlier analysis of about 600 of the donors. An earlier analysis of fewer than 750 of the donors classified V segments as functional when productive rearrangements were above 56.7% and as segregating when the standard deviation between donors was above 5%. A statistical classification framework was built to diagnose cytomegalovirus status from the catalog of TCR beta chain sequences. V and J gene assignment, in a later analysis, came from comparing TCR nucleotide sequences with IMGT/GENE-DB human TR gene sequences. The TCRdist pipeline was used in a later analysis to assign CDR3 sequences and most-parsimonious VDJ recombination scenarios. A later analysis defined each TCR beta chain by its CDR3 amino acid sequence plus V-gene family, and excluded reads lacking a unique V-gene family. To address suspected cross-contamination and a sequencing artifact, a later analysis removed a few hundred highly shared, low-generation-probability nucleotide sequences. For each public chain, a later analysis derived a clonal expansion index from normalized ranks of inferred template counts within each repertoire. A later analysis computed generation probabilities with a VDJ recombination model fitted to out-of-frame rearrangements, and checked the results against IGoR. Hypergeometric tests were used in a later analysis to score TCR-TCR, TCR-HLA and TCR-CMV co-occurrence, with a repertoire-size bias correction applied to the TCR pairs. To estimate false discovery rates, a later analysis permuted the HLA or CMV assignments 20 times. A later analysis grouped co-occurring TCRs with DBSCAN, adding TCRdist sequence similarity when clustering within HLA-allele-positive subsets. Repertoires with fewer than 30,000 or more than 120,000 public chains were left out of co-occurrence clustering, as were five repertoires with anomalous nucleotide sharing. What TCRdb holds here is the immuneACCESS table cut down to in-frame rearrangements. Part of the clones is not present; checked against another copy, under half of the missing clones reflect an unresolved V gene, and the others are unexplained. Clone size and V and J calls were adopted from that table, with D and trimming inferred from the DNA. This sample lists about 100,000 clones; 50% to 65% were detected once. The ten largest make up 3.8% of the sample.

The cohort was made up of approximately 670 healthy bone marrow donors. All cohort members were sampled while nominally healthy, although unrecorded immune exposures were likely present. The donor tested CMV seropositive and was one of the 289 seropositive cohort members. Each donor provided a peripheral blood sample, and peripheral blood mononuclear cells were used for TCR beta sequencing. Genomic DNA was extracted from the blood cell samples with the Qiagen DNeasy Blood Extraction Kit. From its cysteine to its phenylalanine, the CDR3 spans 14 amino acids. The kept DNA is CDR3 alone, 42 bases in frame from the first base. According to the germline V gene, CDR1 reads MDHEN and CDR2 reads SYDVKM. V was cut back by 6 bases and J by 1 base, leaving a gap of 12 bases between them.

The sequence was obtained from a man aged 25-45 years in good health and CMV-seropositive. The sequencing input was PBMCs. The chain is made from TRBV28 and TRBJ2-5, and TRBD2 may be the D gene, going by 6 matching bases. The DNA sequence reads TGTGCCAGCAGCCGGGCGGGGCTCCAAGAGACCCAGTACTTC. It encodes CASSRAGLQETQYF.